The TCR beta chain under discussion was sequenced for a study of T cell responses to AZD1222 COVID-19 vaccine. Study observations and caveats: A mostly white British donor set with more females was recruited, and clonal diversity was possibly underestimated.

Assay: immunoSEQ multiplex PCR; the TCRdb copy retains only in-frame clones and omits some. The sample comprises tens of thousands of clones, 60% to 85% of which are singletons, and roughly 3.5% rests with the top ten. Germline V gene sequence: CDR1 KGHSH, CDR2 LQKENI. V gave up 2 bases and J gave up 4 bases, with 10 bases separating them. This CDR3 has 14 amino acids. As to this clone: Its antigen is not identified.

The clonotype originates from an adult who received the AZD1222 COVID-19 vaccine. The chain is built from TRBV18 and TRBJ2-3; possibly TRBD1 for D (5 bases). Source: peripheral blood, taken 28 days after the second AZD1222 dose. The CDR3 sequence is CASSPVVGPDTQYF. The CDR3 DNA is TGTGCCAGCTCACCAGTCGTGGGGCCAGATACGCAGTATTTT.